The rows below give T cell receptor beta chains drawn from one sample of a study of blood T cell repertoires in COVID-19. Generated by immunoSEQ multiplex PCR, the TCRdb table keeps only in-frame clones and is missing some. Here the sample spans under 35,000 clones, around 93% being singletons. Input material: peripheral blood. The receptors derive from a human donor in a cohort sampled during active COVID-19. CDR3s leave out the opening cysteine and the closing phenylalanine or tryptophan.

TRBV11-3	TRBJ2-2	ASSQWLTGELF
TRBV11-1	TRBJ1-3	ASEGTVGNTIY
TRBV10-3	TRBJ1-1	AISETANTEAF
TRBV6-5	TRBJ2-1	ASRRESSNEQF
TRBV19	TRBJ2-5	ASSTPGGGPQETQY
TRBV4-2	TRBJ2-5	ASSQDSGLAGGTQY
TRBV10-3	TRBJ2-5	AISAGQGDGGTQY
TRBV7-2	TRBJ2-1	ASSRGASSYNEQF
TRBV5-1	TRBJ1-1	ASSSRQGKVGTEAF
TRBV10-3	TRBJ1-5	AISDGTGGGNQPQH
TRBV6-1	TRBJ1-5	ASSEGQVHNQPQH
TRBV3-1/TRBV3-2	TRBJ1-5	ASSQASGQTTYSNQPQH
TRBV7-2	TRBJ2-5	ASSFGGYQETQY
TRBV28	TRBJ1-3	ASTLGGNSGNTIY
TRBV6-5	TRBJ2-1	ASSLAPSYNEQF
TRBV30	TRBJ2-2	AGRGSGVGELF
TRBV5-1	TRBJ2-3	ASKGQVNTDTQY
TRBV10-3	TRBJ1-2	AISESTGGTEGYT
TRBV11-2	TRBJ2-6	ASSFPRGQAHSGANVLT
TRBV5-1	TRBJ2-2	ASSLGVLAGVFDTGELF
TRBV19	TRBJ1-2	ASSIFRRGLWIDGYT
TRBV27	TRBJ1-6	ASRPQGFLVSPLH
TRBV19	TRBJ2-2	ASSKGTGTAGELF
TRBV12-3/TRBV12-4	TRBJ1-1	ASRSQVSEAF
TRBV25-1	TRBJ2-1	ASSESTLYNEQF
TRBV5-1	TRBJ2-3	ASSPPGGGTDTQY
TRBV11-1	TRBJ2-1	ASSLSHDRGGNEQF
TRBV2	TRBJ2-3	ASGTQSTGRSAQY
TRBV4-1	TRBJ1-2	ASSLTSGTGTYGYT
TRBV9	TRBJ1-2	ASSGASDGYT
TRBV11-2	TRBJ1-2	ASSLDRGGYGYT
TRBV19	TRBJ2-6	ASSIRGSGANVLT
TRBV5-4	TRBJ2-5	ASSGGIQETQY
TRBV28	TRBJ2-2	ASSDTGTANTGELF
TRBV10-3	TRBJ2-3	AIRAAGGADTQY
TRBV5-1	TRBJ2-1	ASSLDWVRSDEQF
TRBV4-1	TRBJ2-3	ASSQVLQGGPDTQY
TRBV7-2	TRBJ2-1	ASSPGGGSYNEQF
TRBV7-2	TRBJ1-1	ASSFIARNTEAF
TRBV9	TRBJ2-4	ASSDSVGGKNIQY
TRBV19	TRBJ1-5	ASRWRDYSNQPQH
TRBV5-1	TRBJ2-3	ASSPGTSGGPDTQY
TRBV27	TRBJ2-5	ASSFGQAETQY
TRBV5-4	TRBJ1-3	ASSLEGANTIY